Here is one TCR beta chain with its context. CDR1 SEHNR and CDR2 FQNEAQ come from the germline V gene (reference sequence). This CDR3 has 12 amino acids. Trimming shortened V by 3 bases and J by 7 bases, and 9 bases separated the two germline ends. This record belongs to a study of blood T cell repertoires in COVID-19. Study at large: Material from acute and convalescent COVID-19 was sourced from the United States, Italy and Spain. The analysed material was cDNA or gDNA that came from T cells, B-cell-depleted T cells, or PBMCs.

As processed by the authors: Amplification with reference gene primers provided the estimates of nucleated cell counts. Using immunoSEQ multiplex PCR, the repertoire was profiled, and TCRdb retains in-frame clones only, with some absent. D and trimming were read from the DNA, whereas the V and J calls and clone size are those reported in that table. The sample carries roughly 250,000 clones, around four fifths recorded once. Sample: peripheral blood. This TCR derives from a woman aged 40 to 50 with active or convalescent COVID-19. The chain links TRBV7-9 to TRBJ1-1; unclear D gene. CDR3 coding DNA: TGTGCCAGCAGCTTTCAGGCTTATGAAGCTTTCTTT. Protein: CASSFQAYEAFF.